These 12 T cell receptor beta chains came from one sample sequenced in a study of regulatory T cells in long-lasting Graves disease. Specified time point: newly diagnosed GD, antithyroid drugs for less than 3 months. RNA from PBMCs was the source of the TCR library. In building TCR beta libraries, iRepertoire HTBI primers were used together with Arm-PCR of CDR3 regions. TCRdb reprocessed the multiplex PCR reads via MiXCR and lists one record per CDR3 protein. In the table there are 440,000 or so distinct CDR3 sequences, more than 13% of which are singletons. The same data also contributed to another study, on T cells in Graves' hyperthyroidism and ophthalmopathy.

This specimen was peripheral blood mononuclear cells (PBMCs), taken at new diagnosis, from a patient treated with antithyroid drugs. Receptors were obtained from a woman aged 25 to 45 with Graves disease.

This clonotype has ten or more counts. V and J are TRBV30 and TRBJ2-7, with D perhaps TRBD2 (6 bases). V was trimmed by 2 bases and J by 0 bases, leaving 14 bases between them. This CDR3 is 15 amino acids long. The germline V gene encodes CDR1 GTSNPN and CDR2 SVGIG (reference sequence). The CDR3 here is CAWSPGTLNSYEQYF. The DNA of the CDR3 is TGTGCCTGGAGTCCCGGGACTTTGAACTCCTACGAGCAGTACTTC.

The rearrangement joins TRBV19 to TRBJ2-5; the match to TRBD2 covers 9 bases. The CDR3 sequence is 14 residues long. V lost 6 bases, J lost 6 bases, and 8 bases stayed unmatched. Per the germline V gene, CDR1 is LNHDA and CDR2 is SQIVND (reference sequence). CDR3 sequence: CASRTLAGDKTQYF. The CDR3 DNA reads as TGTGCCAGTAGGACGTTAGCGGGAGATAAGACCCAGTACTTC.

A word on this clonotype: As the CDR3 is not closed by the conserved phenylalanine or tryptophan, this likely results from a read error. V usage is TRBV28 and J usage is TRBJ1-1; D ambiguous. From germline, CDR1 is MDHEN and CDR2 SYDVKM. Trimming removed 5 bases at V and 0 bases at J, with 4 bases between. This CDR3 is 12 amino acids long. The CDR3 reads CASSQVNTEAFL. CDR3 DNA: TGTGCCAGCAGTCAAGTGAACACTGAAGCTTTCCTT.

This clonotype was counted only a few times. A much larger clone sits a single nucleotide away, making a read error possible. The chain joins TRBV12-3 or TRBV12-4 to TRBJ2-7; TRBD2 might be the D (5 bases). This CDR3 spans 14 amino acids. The V and J ends lost 5 bases and 3 bases respectively, with 14 bases between them. This CDR3 reads CASSHDGGYYEQYF. CDR3 coding DNA: TGTGCCAGCAGTCATGATGGAGGTTACTACGAGCAGTACTTC.

The J gene is TRBJ1-6, the V gene TRBV5-1, with TRBD1 matching over 11 bases. The CDR3 totals 16 residues. Germline lookup yields CDR1 SGHRS and CDR2 YFSETQ. Unmatched junction bases numbered 10, after V lost 5 bases and J lost 9 bases. The CDR3 nucleotides are TGCGCCAGCAGTCTTAATTCCGGGACAGGGGGTTCACCCCTCCACTTT. It yields the protein CASSLNSGTGGSPLHF.

The rearrangement links TRBV7-9 to TRBJ1-4; 8 bases fit TRBD1. The junction had 9 bases not matched to a gene; V was cut back by 0 bases and J by 6 bases. CDR3 length: 17 residues. Germline V gene lookup returns CDR1 SEHNR and CDR2 FQNEAQ (reference sequence). The DNA for the CDR3 is TGTGCCAGCAGCTTAGCCCTATTGACAGGGGCCGATGAAAAACTGTTTTTT. The encoded protein is CASSLALLTGADEKLFF.

This clonotype was counted at least ten times. The DNA of the CDR3 is TGTGCCAGCAGGAGGGCATACAGGGACACAGATACGCAGTATTTT. Residues: CASRRAYRDTDTQYF. This chain uses TRBV11-2 with TRBJ2-3, with D maybe TRBD1 (6 bases). Germline V CDR1 and CDR2: SGHAT, FQNNGV. The length of the CDR3 is 15 residues. The V gene lost 6 bases and the J gene lost 2 bases, with 15 bases spanning the gap.

This clonotype was picked up a small number of times. The V call is TRBV9, the J call TRBJ2-3; D ambiguous. V lost 5 bases, J lost 2 bases, and 9 bases lay in between. The CDR3 has 13 amino acids. CDR1 and CDR2 from the germline V gene are SGDLS and YYNGEE. CDR3 sequence (DNA): TGTGCCAGCAGTGGAGAGTACACAGATACGCAGTATTTT. It translates to CASSGEYTDTQYF.

At least ten counts were recorded for this clonotype. The chain couples TRBV13 to TRBJ2-1; 13 bases fit TRBD2. The germline CDR1 and CDR2 sequences are PRHDT and FYEKMQ (reference sequence). The J segment lost 8 bases and the V segment lost 4 bases, leaving 14 bases of the junction unmatched. This CDR3 has 18 residues. The CDR3 spells CASSSGGGTSGTGDEQFF. The DNA of the CDR3 is TGTGCCAGCAGCTCAGGAGGTGGGACTAGCGGGACCGGCGATGAGCAGTTCTTC.

This clonotype was found many times. The chain joins TRBV3-1 to TRBJ1-4; D is possibly TRBD1 (5 bases). From germline, CDR1 is LGHDT and CDR2 YNNKEL (reference sequence). The V end lost 4 bases, the J end lost 7 bases, and 13 bases lay between the germline ends. This CDR3 is 14 amino acids long. CDR3 sequence reads: CASSPGGTSEKLFF. CDR3 DNA sequence: TGTGCCAGCAGCCCTGGAGGGACCAGTGAAAAACTGTTTTTT.

The chain links TRBV3-1 to TRBJ1-1; 8 bases match TRBD1. The CDR3 runs to 14 residues. The germline gives CDR1 LGHDT, CDR2 YNNKEL (reference sequence). V trimming: 3 bases; J trimming: 6 bases; junction bases outside the gene matches: 6. CDR3 bases: TGTGCCAGCAGCCACCTCGACAGGGGCCCTGAAGCTTTCTTT. This encodes CASSHLDRGPEAFF.

In its sample, this clonotype was seen many times. CDR3 bases: TGCAGCGTTGGACGGGACACTGAAGCTTTCTTT. This encodes CSVGRDTEAFF. The J gene is TRBJ1-1, the V gene TRBV29-1; D is ambiguous. Trimming pared 4 bases from V and 3 bases from J, leaving 6 bases between. The CDR3 is 11 amino acids. The germline gives CDR1 SQVTM, CDR2 ANQGSEA.